A selection of T cell receptor beta chains follows, all from one sample in a study of T cell responses to AZD1222 COVID-19 vaccine. TCRdb keeps only in-frame clones here, not all; method: immunoSEQ multiplex PCR. The repertoire has 180,000 or so clones, approximately 90% of them found once; the top ten carry 1.7%. Sequenced material: peripheral blood, taken 28 days after the second AZD1222 dose. These receptors were taken from an adult who received the AZD1222 COVID-19 vaccine. CDR3s include the opening cysteine and the closing phenylalanine or tryptophan. A D gene is named only where the DNA matches it firmly. A clone size is listed for some rows: how often the clone was seen (once, few, many), or a class if it is expanded.

V	D	J	size	DNA	CDR3
TRBV12-3/TRBV12-4	.	TRBJ1-1	.	TGTGCCAGCAGCCCCCAGATCGGCGCTGAAGCTTTCTTT	CASSPQIGAEAFF
TRBV3-1/TRBV3-2	TRBD1	TRBJ1-2	.	TGTGCCAGCAGCCCGCGGGACAGGGGTTCACATGGCTACACCTTC	CASSPRDRGSHGYTF
TRBV13	.	TRBJ1-1	.	TGTGCCAGCAGCTACGACAGAGAAGCTTTCTTT	CASSYDREAFF
TRBV6-5	.	TRBJ1-2	.	TGTGCCAGCAGTTCAGGGCGGCGGAACTATGGCTACACCTTC	CASSSGRRNYGYTF
TRBV4-1	.	TRBJ2-5	.	TGCGCCAGCAGCCAAGAGCTCGGGGGTGTAAAGACCCAGTACTTC	CASSQELGGVKTQYF
TRBV5-1	.	TRBJ1-2	.	TGCGCCAGCCGGGACGGAACTAACTATGGCTACACCTTC	CASRDGTNYGYTF
TRBV5-1	TRBD1	TRBJ2-7	.	TGCGCCAGCAGCTGGGGGGACAGGGGCTACGAGCAGTACTTC	CASSWGDRGYEQYF
TRBV27	TRBD1	TRBJ1-2	.	TGTGCCAGCAGTTTATCATGGGTTGGGACAGTTCGCGGCTACACCTTC	CASSLSWVGTVRGYTF
TRBV12-5	.	TRBJ1-3	.	TGTGCTAGTGGTTCAGGGTCTGGAAACACCATATATTTT	CASGSGSGNTIYF
TRBV6-5	.	TRBJ2-3	.	TGTGCCAGCAGTTATATGGGTACGCAGTATTTT	CASSYMGTQYF
TRBV28	TRBD2	TRBJ2-1	.	TGTGCCAGCAGTTTAGTGTGGCTAGCGGGAGCCTACAATGAGCAGTTCTTC	CASSLVWLAGAYNEQFF
TRBV3-1/TRBV3-2	.	TRBJ2-7	.	TGTGCCAGCAGCCCCACCGGACGGGACTACGAGCAGTACTTC	CASSPTGRDYEQYF
TRBV2	.	TRBJ2-3	.	TGTGCCAGCAGTGAAGGGAGGAGCACAGATACGCAGTATTTT	CASSEGRSTDTQYF
TRBV27	.	TRBJ1-5	.	TGTGCCAGCAGTTTATCAGGGCTGCGCAATCAGCCCCAGCATTTT	CASSLSGLRNQPQHF
TRBV10-3	TRBD2	TRBJ2-3	.	TGTGCCATCGGAAGCGGGGGGGCGACAGATACGCAGTATTTT	CAIGSGGATDTQYF
TRBV4-1	.	TRBJ2-7	.	TGCGCCAGCAGCCAATCATTATTCTACGAGCAGTACTTC	CASSQSLFYEQYF
TRBV7-2	TRBD1	TRBJ2-7	.	TGTGCCAGCAGCTTAGTGGGACAGCTCTACGAGCAGTACTTC	CASSLVGQLYEQYF
TRBV6-2/TRBV6-3	.	TRBJ2-3	.	TGTGCCAGCAGTTCCAGACTAGAGGGCACAGATACGCAGTATTTT	CASSSRLEGTDTQYF
TRBV19	.	TRBJ1-2	.	TGTGCCAGTAGTGATGGGGCCCGGACAGACTTCTATGGCTACACTTTC	CASSDGARTDFYGYTF
TRBV11-2	TRBD2	TRBJ2-3	.	TGTGCCAGCACCCCAGGGCGGGGGGCAGATACGCAGTATTTT	CASTPGRGADTQYF
TRBV6-5	TRBD2	TRBJ2-3	.	TGTGCCAGCCGTTTCGGGGGGGGGACAGATACGCAGTATTTT	CASRFGGGTDTQYF
TRBV7-2	TRBD1	TRBJ2-1	.	TGTGCCAGCAGCTTAGCAGGGGGCGATTTCTACAATGAGCAGTTCTTC	CASSLAGGDFYNEQFF
TRBV30	.	TRBJ1-1	once	TGTGCCTGGAGTAAACGGCCGAACACTGAAGCTTTCTTT	CAWSKRPNTEAFF
TRBV5-1	TRBD1	TRBJ1-6	.	TGCGCCAGCAGCTTGAGCCAGGGGGACTCCTATAATTCACCCCTCCACTTT	CASSLSQGDSYNSPLHF
TRBV6-2/TRBV6-3	.	TRBJ1-5	once	TGTGCCAGCAGTACAGATGTTGGCTGGGGGCGGTATGGGCCCCAGCATTTT	CASSTDVGWGRYGPQHF
TRBV10-3	TRBD1	TRBJ1-1	.	TGTGCCATCAGGGGGACAGGGGAGACTGAAGCTTTCTTT	CAIRGTGETEAFF
TRBV6-8	TRBD1	TRBJ1-5	.	TGTGCCAGCAGTTACCCCGGGACAGGGGACGGCGCGGCCACCCGACAGCCCCAGCATTTT	CASSYPGTGDGAATRQPQHF
TRBV5-6	.	TRBJ1-2	few	TGTGCCAGCAGCTTGTACGGGTGGGGCGGAGGCGGCTACACCTTC	CASSLYGWGGGGYTF
TRBV20-1	TRBD2	TRBJ2-5	.	TGCAGTGCTCCTAGCGGGCAGACCCAGTACTTC	CSAPSGQTQYF
TRBV27	.	TRBJ2-2	once	TGTGCCAGCAGTTTATACTCCGGCCCTCTGGGAGCCGCGAACACCGGGGAGCTGTTTTTT	CASSLYSGPLGAANTGELFF
TRBV6-5	TRBD1	TRBJ1-4	.	TGTGCCAGCAGTTACACGACAGGGGTTAATGAAAAACTGTTTTTT	CASSYTTGVNEKLFF
TRBV6-5	.	TRBJ2-2	.	TGTGCCAGCAGAGCCACAGGGACCGGGGAGCTGTTTTTT	CASRATGTGELFF
TRBV19	TRBD1	TRBJ1-6	.	TGTGCCAGTAGTACGGGACAGAATAATTCACCCCTCCACTTT	CASSTGQNNSPLHF
TRBV5-1	TRBD1	TRBJ2-1	.	TGCGCCAGCAGCCCGGGACAGGGGTATGGTGAGCAGTTCTTC	CASSPGQGYGEQFF
TRBV6-5	.	TRBJ1-6	.	TGTGCCAGCAGGGGGTGGCCAGGACTTAATTCACCCCTCCACTTT	CASRGWPGLNSPLHF
TRBV4-1	.	TRBJ2-6	.	TGCGCCAGCAGCCAACAGGCTTTGAGCTCTGGGGCCAACGTCCTGACTTTC	CASSQQALSSGANVLTF
TRBV10-3	.	TRBJ1-4	.	TGTGCCATCAGTGAGTCAGGGGTCATTAATGAAAAACTGTTTTTT	CAISESGVINEKLFF
TRBV7-6	.	TRBJ1-2	.	TGTGCCAGCAGCCCCTGGGGGCAGGGGCATGGCTACACCTTC	CASSPWGQGHGYTF
TRBV19	.	TRBJ1-1	.	TGTGCCAGTAGTATAGCGTCAGGGCCGAACACTGAAGCTTTCTTT	CASSIASGPNTEAFF
TRBV6-6	.	TRBJ2-6	few	TGTGCCAGCAGCCCGACCTCTGGGGCCAACGTCCTGACTTTC	CASSPTSGANVLTF